This TCR beta chain is drawn from a study of cytomegalovirus exposure and HLA in healthy donors. In its sample, this clone was seen once. The antigen is not known. CDR3 length: 15 amino acids. Germline assignment: CDR1 SGDLS and CDR2 YYNGEE. J was trimmed by 4 bases and V by 3 bases; bases with no gene match: 5. The primer mix had 60 Vbeta and 13 Jbeta primers. Profiled with immunoSEQ multiplex PCR; TCRdb holds only in-frame clones, not every one. The data contain tens of thousands of clones, roughly four fifths of them seen just once; the ten biggest clones take up over 0.5%. Study-level findings and limits: In vitro, three CMV-associated chains proved specific for CMV antigens.

The sequencing input was PBMCs. The TCR comes from a man aged 30 to 45 in good health and CMV-seronegative. J is TRBJ1-1 and V is TRBV9; TRBD1 matches at 11 bases. CDR3 bases: TGTGCCAGCAGCGCCCCGGGACAGGGGGTCACTGAAGCTTTCTTT. It is translated as CASSAPGQGVTEAFF. Complete variable domain (other parts from reference TRBV9 and TRBJ1-1): DSGVTQTPKHLITATGQRVTLRCSPRSGDLSVYWYQQSLDQGLQFLIQYYNGEERAKGNILERFSAQQFPDLHSELNLSSLELGDSALYFCASSAPGQGVTEAFFGQGTRLTVV.